A selection of T cell receptor beta chains follows, all from one sample in a study of human T cells and chemical hapten exposure. TCRdb redid the calling of the RACE reads with MiXCR, one entry per CDR3 protein. Of 250,000 or so distinct CDR3 sequences listed, about 8.1% are singletons. The source was whole blood, collected in connection with sensitization to the hapten diphenylcyclopropenone (DPC). The receptors derive from a woman aged 40 to 55 with alopecia areata. Some clones in this sample may be carry-over from other donors' samples. CDR3s leave out the opening cysteine and the closing phenylalanine or tryptophan. Each record gives: CDR3 length, clone size, V gene, CDR3 protein. Rows give clone size only sometimes, using once, few, many, or a class for an expanded clone.

>12|few|TRBV7-9
ASSLGGSIHEQY
>11|NA|TRBV20-1
NVPGAGNTEAF
>12|few|TRBV12-3/TRBV12-4
ASSRPPGYNEQF
>13|NA|TRBV7-2
ASSLARGPYYEQY
>12|NA|TRBV28
ASSPGTVDYEQY
>13|NA|TRBV5-1
ASSSLDRATDTQY
>14|few|TRBV6-5
ASSYSDGLIGNTIY
>12|NA|TRBV7-9
ASSRTGKGNTIY
>14|NA|TRBV13
ASSLRSQGYNSPLH
>13|few|TRBV7-9
ASSLSRGYQETQY
>13|NA|TRBV5-1
ASSWEPTGATEAF
>12|NA|TRBV27
ASSLASGGLRQF
>12|NA|TRBV20-1
SARKLDSTDTQY
>12|NA|TRBV6-2/TRBV6-3
ASSYLTSGGEQF
>11|many|TRBV28
ASLRQLNEKLF
>12|few|TRBV28
ASSSRLAGDGPY
>12|few|TRBV6-5
ASSYGTGVTEAF
>15|NA|TRBV6-2/TRBV6-3
ASSFRPGEGRTDTQY
>12|NA|TRBV5-1
ASSLREPNYGYT
>9|many|TRBV6-6
ASASSYEQY
>12|NA|TRBV10-2
ATLQGANAGELF
>12|many|TRBV9
ASIALAVQETQY
>12|few|TRBV10-3
AIWRENKVDTQY
>11|many|TRBV10-3
AISGADQETQY
>13|NA|TRBV27
ASSLGTSGLNEQF
>13|few|TRBV29-1
SLILAGGSYNEQF
>10|many|TRBV6-2/TRBV6-3
ASSSALREAF
>12|many|TRBV5-5
ASSWGRSQETQY
>13|NA|TRBV9
ASSAQGSGANVLT
>16|few|TRBV6-2/TRBV6-3
ASSPSPGGAKYYNEQF
>9|few|TRBV2
ASTTGFRQY
>11|few|TRBV4-3
ASSPGTGTEAF
>10|many|TRBV10-3
AIADWAYEQY
>12|few|TRBV4-2
ASSGQDPTGELF
>13|NA|TRBV28
ASSPWAEASYEQY
>13|many|TRBV11-1
ASSLTLGNTGELF
>11|few|TRBV21-1
ASSTNGAGELF
>13|NA|TRBV5-1
ASSLQRQNTGELF
>13|NA|TRBV28
ASRPGDRVRNEQY
>12|few|TRBV10-2
ASSAPGLQETQY
>12|NA|TRBV12-3/TRBV12-4
ASRASGSGHEQY
>13|few|TRBV7-8
ASSLRRDYTDTQY
>14|many|TRBV9
ASSVGAEQGVTEAF
>16|few|TRBV28
ASRPEAVGRGWTDTQY
>14|NA|TRBV7-8
ASSLGSSRLVNEQF
>10|few|TRBV2
ASSLIKETQY
>12|many|TRBV6-6
ASRGTANSYEQY
>12|few|TRBV7-9
ASSADSNAGELF